This T cell receptor beta chain was sequenced in a study of blood T cell repertoires in COVID-19. Study background: Researchers got acute and convalescent COVID-19 samples from the United States, Italy and Spain. The cDNA or gDNA used as material had been derived from T cells, B-cell-depleted T cells, or PBMCs.

V was clipped by 5 bases and J by 2 bases; unmatched bases: 2. Per germline, CDR1 SGHTA and CDR2 FQGTGA. This CDR3 has 13 residues. Here immunoSEQ multiplex PCR was the method, and the copy in TCRdb shows in-frame clones only, minus some. The sample includes roughly 100,000 clones, over 75% of them seen just once. The sequence came from an elderly woman with active or convalescent COVID-19. Sample: peripheral blood. The chain is built from TRBV7-3 and TRBJ2-5; 7 bases align to TRBD1. The DNA for the CDR3 is TGTGCCAGCAGCCGACAGGGACAAGAGACCCAGTACTTC. Its translation: CASSRQGQETQYF.